One TCR beta chain is described in this entry. The data derive from a study of blood T cell repertoires in COVID-19. Study at large: The samples span acute and convalescent COVID-19 from the United States, Italy and Spain. T cells, B-cell-depleted T cells, or PBMCs supplied cDNA or gDNA.

How the authors handled the data: The authors estimated nucleated cell counts from reference gene primer amplification. Assay used: immunoSEQ multiplex PCR; TCRdb lists only in-frame clones, some missing. V and J calls and clone size are given by that table; D and trimming were obtained from the DNA. Among hundreds of thousands of clones listed, roughly 86% were seen once. The germline CDR1 and CDR2 sequences are SGHRS and YFSETQ. The CDR3 has 14 amino acids. J lost 0 bases, V lost 7 bases, and 5 bases had no gene match. V is TRBV5-1 and J is TRBJ2-5; TRBD2 aligns across 8 bases. The sequenced material came from PBMCs or T cells enriched from blood (not recorded which). The source of this sequence is a woman in her twenties or thirties with acute COVID-19. The CDR3 loop is CASHTGGYQETQYF. The CDR3 bases are TGCGCCAGCCACACGGGGGGGTACCAAGAGACCCAGTACTTC.